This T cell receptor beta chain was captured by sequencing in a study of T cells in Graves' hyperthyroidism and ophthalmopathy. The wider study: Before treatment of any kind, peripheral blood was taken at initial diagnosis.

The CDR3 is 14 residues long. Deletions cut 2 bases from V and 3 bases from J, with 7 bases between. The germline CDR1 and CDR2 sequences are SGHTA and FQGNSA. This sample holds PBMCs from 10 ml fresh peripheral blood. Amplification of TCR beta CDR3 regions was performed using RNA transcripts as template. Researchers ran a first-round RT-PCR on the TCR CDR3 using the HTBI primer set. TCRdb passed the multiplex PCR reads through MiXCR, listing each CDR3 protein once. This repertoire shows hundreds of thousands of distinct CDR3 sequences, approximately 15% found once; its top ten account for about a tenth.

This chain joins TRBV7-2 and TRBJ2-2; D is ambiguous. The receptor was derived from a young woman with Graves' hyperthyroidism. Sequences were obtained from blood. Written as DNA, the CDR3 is TGTGCCAGCAGCTTAAGGCCCTACACCGGGGAGCTGTTTTTT. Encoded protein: CASSLRPYTGELFF.